This T cell receptor beta chain was sequenced during a study of cytomegalovirus exposure and HLA in healthy donors. Study-wide results and limits: Published work reported that the classifier diagnosed cytomegalovirus status with high specificity and sensitivity.

This clone was recorded a few times. Its matching antigen is unknown. PCR involved 60 Vbeta and 13 Jbeta primers. Clones were sequenced by immunoSEQ multiplex PCR, and TCRdb holds only the in-frame ones, with some missing. The profile shows about 100,000 clones, around 80% of them singletons. CDR1 and CDR2 (germline): SGDLS, YYNGEE. The CDR3 extends over 15 amino acids. The V end lost 0 bases, the J end lost 2 bases, and 9 bases lay between the germline ends. The TCR comes from a man younger than 45 in good health and CMV-seronegative. Specimen: PBMCs. The V and J genes are TRBV9 and TRBJ1-3; the D is unclear. The CDR3 DNA reads TGTGCCAGCAGCGTAGACTTAAAGACTGGAAACACCATATATTTT. It is translated as CASSVDLKTGNTIYF.